The 7 T cell receptor beta chains below all came from one sample that was sequenced in a study of T cell responses to AZD1222 COVID-19 vaccine. Sequenced by immunoSEQ multiplex PCR; TCRdb stores in-frame clones only, minus some. The table has roughly 200,000 clones, roughly 94% seen once. Sequenced here: peripheral blood, sampled 28 days after the second dose of the MenACWY control vaccine. These receptors originate from an adult who received the MenACWY meningococcal vaccine as a control.

The V call is TRBV5-8, the J call TRBJ2-1, with 7 bases lining up with TRBD2. This CDR3 comprises 15 residues. Germline trimming cut 3 bases from V and 7 bases from J; bases unmatched to any gene: 10. Germline loops: CDR1 SGHTS, CDR2 YDEGEE. The CDR3 loop is CASSSVGRAGNEQFF. DNA of the CDR3: TGTGCCAGCAGCTCGGTGGGGAGGGCCGGGAATGAGCAGTTCTTC.

V is TRBV29-1 and J is TRBJ1-1; D is unresolved. Germline loops: CDR1 SQVTM, CDR2 ANQGSEA. This CDR3 comprises 12 residues. V lost 6 bases, J lost 1 base, and 9 bases lay in between. The CDR3 reads CSVADGNTEAFF. DNA of the CDR3: TGCAGCGTGGCGGACGGGAACACTGAAGCTTTCTTT.

CDR3 DNA sequence: TGTGCCAGCAGCTTGGAACAGGGGTCCTTAAGCACAGATACGCAGTATTTT. Residues: CASSLEQGSLSTDTQYF. The rearrangement joins TRBV5-4 to TRBJ2-3, with 7 bases aligning to TRBD1. Germline trimming cut 0 bases from V and 0 bases from J; bases unmatched to any gene: 7. The CDR3 covers 17 residues. Germline V lookup: CDR1 SGHNT, CDR2 YYREEE (reference sequence).

The CDR3 bases are TGTGTCAGAAGCTTAAAATACAGGGGGTTTGATGGCTACACCTTC. Its translation is CVRSLKYRGFDGYTF. The chain links TRBV7-5 to TRBJ1-2; the D call TRBD1 from the table was never checked on the DNA. TRBV7-5 is an annotated pseudogene. The CDR3 is 15 amino acids.

The rearrangement joins TRBV7-2 to TRBJ1-1; D is ambiguous. The CDR3 totals 13 residues. Germline CDR1 is SGHTA and CDR2 is FQGNSA. The V end lost 4 bases, the J end lost 4 bases, and 10 bases lay between the germline ends. DNA of the CDR3: TGTGCCAGCAGCTGGTCAGGAGCCACTGAAGCTTTCTTT. It translates to CASSWSGATEAFF.

CDR3 in DNA: TGTGCCAGCAGCGGGGGGACAGGGGCGCGGTTCTTC. Translated, it gives CASSGGTGARFF. The V gene is TRBV9, the J gene TRBJ2-1; 10 bases agree with TRBD1. Germline CDR1 and CDR2: SGDLS and YYNGEE. The J segment lost 15 bases and the V segment lost 3 bases, leaving 6 bases of the junction unmatched. This CDR3 comprises 12 residues.

The chain recombines TRBV19 with TRBJ1-2; 7 nucleotides align to TRBD1. CDR1 is LNHDA, CDR2 SQIVND, per germline (reference sequence). CDR3 length: 14 residues. Unmatched junction bases numbered 9, after V lost 7 bases and J lost 4 bases. The CDR3 DNA is TGTGCCAGTATGGCCCGTGGACAGGTCTATGGCTACACCTTC. Residues: CASMARGQVYGYTF.